Listed below are T cell receptor beta chains from one sample, sequenced in a study of identical twins. Each CDR3 protein gets one entry after TCRdb re-called the 5' RACE reads with MiXCR. Among a few hundred thousand distinct CDR3 sequences listed, roughly 10% were seen once. The material sequenced was naive T cells sorted from blood. The source of these receptors is a woman in her forties or fifties in good health. CDR3s include the opening cysteine and the closing phenylalanine or tryptophan. Part of the rows lack a size; the others show once, few, many or a class for expanded clones.

>many|TRBV5-1|TRBJ2-1
CASSLRLAGGSYNEQFF
>few|TRBV20-1|TRBJ2-1
CSARGGREGSYNEQFF
>few|TRBV12-3/TRBV12-4|TRBJ1-5
CASSYDSSNQPQHF
>few|TRBV3-1|TRBJ1-1
CASSQEWRNTEAFF
>many|TRBV5-1|TRBJ2-5
CASSLEGSGGQETQYF
>few|TRBV6-5|TRBJ1-1
CASNWGADTEAFF
>many|TRBV6-5|TRBJ1-2
CASYDRLNYGYTF
>once|TRBV11-2|TRBJ2-1
CASSFILATNEQFF
>many|TRBV5-1|TRBJ2-3
CASSLDVVPTDTQYF
>once|TRBV20-1|TRBJ2-5
CSALSGRGETQYF
>many|TRBV20-1|TRBJ2-7
CSGTGTISYEQYF
>many|TRBV4-1|TRBJ2-1
CASIRTSGSSNEQFF
>-|TRBV5-1|TRBJ2-5
CASSLETAARETQYF
>-|TRBV12-3/TRBV12-4|TRBJ1-6
CASSLGGNSPLHF
>-|TRBV19|TRBJ1-5
CASETGGVQPQHF
>-|TRBV7-8|TRBJ2-1
CASSLGGSPEQFF
>-|TRBV20-1|TRBJ2-1
CSASGATSVDIYNEQFF
>many|TRBV4-1|TRBJ1-5
CASSWGQGGNQPQHF
>many|TRBV20-1|TRBJ1-2
CSDTGSAESYGYTF
>few|TRBV25-1|TRBJ1-1
CASSGGTEAFF